This TCR beta chain was found in a study of STAT5B mutations in CD4+ large granular lymphocyte leukemia. TCRdb's table, derived via immunoSEQ multiplex PCR, lists solely in-frame clones and lacks some. This repertoire shows more than 30,000 clones, 76% found once; its top ten account for 6.5% to 9%. The V gene lost 6 bases and the J gene lost 6 bases, with 17 bases spanning the gap. Germline CDR1 MNHNS, CDR2 SASEGT. This CDR3 has 14 residues. The chain uses TRBV6-1 and TRBJ1-2; a possible D gene is TRBD1 (6 bases). Source material: CD4+ T cells from blood buffy coats. The TCR originated in a human donor in good health. CDR3 coding DNA: TGTGCCAGCAGCATACGGGGGGCAGTGGATGGCTACACCTTC. Translating gives CASSIRGAVDGYTF.